Listed below are T cell receptor beta chains from one sample, sequenced in a study of OX40 agonist ivuxolimab in advanced cancers. Data came from immunoSEQ multiplex PCR; TCRdb stores just in-frame clones and leaves some out. Of 54,000 or so clones listed, more than 75% are singletons. Specimen: CD4+ or CD8+ T cells sorted from blood, collected in a trial of the OX40 agonist ivuxolimab. The receptors were sampled from an adult with an advanced solid tumor such as melanoma, head and neck, liver or kidney cancer. Both conserved end residues are part of each CDR3. A D gene is named only where the DNA matches it firmly. Clone size is stated in some rows and not others, as once, few, many or a class when expanded.

clone size: -; D gene: -; J gene: TRBJ1-4; V gene: TRBV5-1; CDR3 protein: CASSLRETTNEKLFF; CDR3 DNA: TGCGCCAGCAGCTTGCGGGAAACAACTAATGAAAAACTGTTTTTT
clone size: few; D gene: -; J gene: TRBJ1-4; V gene: TRBV18; CDR3 protein: CASSPAGEGLFF; CDR3 DNA: TGTGCCAGCTCACCAGCAGGGGAGGGACTGTTTTTT
clone size: -; D gene: TRBD1; J gene: TRBJ1-4; V gene: TRBV16; CDR3 protein: CASSQPGQGNEKLFF; CDR3 DNA: TGTGCCAGCAGCCAACCGGGACAGGGTAATGAAAAACTGTTTTTT
clone size: -; D gene: -; J gene: TRBJ2-1; V gene: TRBV15; CDR3 protein: CATSRALPSYNEQFF; CDR3 DNA: TGTGCCACCAGCAGAGCTTTACCATCCTACAATGAGCAGTTCTTC
clone size: -; D gene: -; J gene: TRBJ2-4; V gene: TRBV9; CDR3 protein: CASSVDGRGNIQYF; CDR3 DNA: TGTGCCAGCAGCGTAGACGGGCGCGGTAACATTCAGTACTTC
clone size: -; D gene: TRBD1; J gene: TRBJ2-1; V gene: TRBV11-3; CDR3 protein: CASSRQGYNEQFF; CDR3 DNA: TGTGCCAGCAGCCGACAGGGCTACAATGAGCAGTTCTTC
clone size: -; D gene: TRBD1; J gene: TRBJ2-3; V gene: TRBV18; CDR3 protein: CASSPWDRVADTQYF; CDR3 DNA: TGTGCCAGCTCACCCTGGGACAGGGTCGCAGATACGCAGTATTTT
clone size: -; D gene: -; J gene: TRBJ1-2; V gene: TRBV18; CDR3 protein: CASSGRGQTNYGYTF; CDR3 DNA: TGTGCCAGCTCAGGTCGGGGGCAGACCAACTATGGCTACACCTTC
clone size: -; D gene: -; J gene: TRBJ2-7; V gene: TRBV18; CDR3 protein: CASSPRRDETYEQYF; CDR3 DNA: TGTGCCAGCTCACCTCGGAGGGATGAAACCTACGAGCAGTACTTC
clone size: -; D gene: TRBD1; J gene: TRBJ1-5; V gene: TRBV30; CDR3 protein: CAWSVRTGGLQGQPQHF; CDR3 DNA: TGTGCCTGGAGTGTAAGGACAGGGGGCCTCCAGGGTCAGCCCCAGCATTTT
clone size: -; D gene: TRBD2; J gene: TRBJ2-1; V gene: TRBV4-3; CDR3 protein: CASSLRLAGGPVDPNEQFF; CDR3 DNA: TGCGCCAGCAGCCTCAGACTAGCGGGGGGGCCGGTTGACCCCAATGAGCAGTTCTTC
clone size: -; D gene: TRBD1; J gene: TRBJ1-2; V gene: TRBV28; CDR3 protein: CASSRGGSHYGYTF; CDR3 DNA: TGTGCCAGCAGCCGAGGGGGCAGCCACTATGGCTACACCTTC
clone size: once; D gene: -; J gene: TRBJ1-4; V gene: TRBV19; CDR3 protein: CATRTAGNEKLFF; CDR3 DNA: TGTGCCACCCGTACAGCGGGTAATGAAAAACTGTTTTTT